This T cell receptor beta chain was captured in a study of blood T cell repertoires in COVID-19. As for the study in general: The origin of the acute and convalescent COVID-19 samples was the United States, Italy and Spain.

This CDR3 spans 14 amino acids. The V end was cut by 4 bases, the J end by 3 bases, with 10 bases between. Germline V gene data show CDR1 as ENHRY and CDR2 as SYGVKD. TCRdb keeps only in-frame clones here, not all; method: immunoSEQ multiplex PCR. Counted here are just under 150,000 clones, approximately 85% occurring once; the ten biggest clones make up over 2.5%. The sequence was collected from a human donor with acute or convalescent COVID-19. The donor label of this sample is uncertain. Sequenced input: peripheral blood. The chain couples TRBV10-3 to TRBJ1-5; maybe TRBD1 (6 bases). The CDR3 is CAISADRHNQPQHF. The CDR3 DNA sequence: TGTGCCATCAGTGCAGACAGGCACAATCAGCCCCAGCATTTT.